What follows is one T cell receptor (beta chain) and its context. This clonotype was recorded a few times. Its antigen remains unidentified. With a much larger clone just one base away, this may be a read error. Reading the germline V gene (reference sequence) gives CDR1 SSHAT and CDR2 FNYEAQ. The CDR3 starts with the cysteine, ends with the phenylalanine, and has 15 residues. Kept here is only the CDR3 DNA, which spans 45 bases and is read in frame from base 1. This entry is derived from a study of breast tumors, draining lymph nodes, adjacent tissues listed by TCRdb under 2016. Background for the entire study: In breast cancer patients, the study compared the TCR beta repertoires of tumor, adjacent nontumor tissue and axillary lymph nodes. The study aimed to assess the relationships and possible T-cell exchange between tumor, surrounding tissue and draining lymph node repertoires in human breast cancer. Summary of the overall study and its limitations: In luminal-like breast cancer, tumor and nontumor tissue repertoires resembled each other significantly more than in basal-like breast cancer. The data were considered consistent with the idea that most tumor T cells come from the lymph node and then expand in tumor tissue. Rather than being directly demonstrated, the conclusion that tumor T cells originate in lymph nodes was presented as consistent with a hypothesis. Tumor T-cell repertoires showed less diversity than lymph node repertoires and more diversity than nontumor tissue repertoires, and tumor T-cell repertoires showed preferential V and J gene usage.

The reads were generated on an Illumina HiSeq 2000. TCR beta chain libraries were generated by multiplex PCR amplification. The amplified TCR beta chain products were analyzed by high-throughput sequencing. TCRdb redid the processing of the public reads, applying fastp at Q25 and MiXCR, and retained in-frame beta chains. CDR3 protein duplicates are merged, each entry listing the most common genes and DNA. The sample yields 70,000 or so distinct CDR3 sequences; approximately 40% were counted once. The ten largest clones take up around 8% of the sample. Sample: breast tumor tissue. The chain is assembled from TRBV7-7 and TRBJ2-7, and 12 junctional nucleotides match TRBD1. This TCR was sampled from a female donor with breast cancer. Some clones in this sample may be carry-over from other donors' samples. The CDR3 protein sequence reads: CASSPGQGASYEQHF. The DNA sequence is TGTGCTAGCAGCCCGGGACAGGGGGCCTCCTACGAGCAGCACTTC.